This TCR beta chain was documented in a study of cytomegalovirus exposure and HLA in healthy donors. PCR employed 60 Vbeta and 13 Jbeta primers. Generated by immunoSEQ multiplex PCR, the TCRdb table keeps only in-frame clones and is missing some. The sample carries around 170,000 clones, 80% recorded once. About this clone itself: What it binds is not known.

V lost 7 bases and J lost 5, with 14 bases in between. The CDR3 is 13 residues long. The germline gives CDR1 SGHTA, CDR2 FQGNSA. Findings and caveats of the study: Prediction of most subjects' HLA-A and HLA-B alleles by TCR beta sequences was reportedly accurate. An analysis that was carried out later associated 15,000 to 20,000 TCR beta sequences with HLA alleles at 0.05 false discovery rate. Analysis was carried out at a later point, and it linked a missense DCLRE1C variant to TCR beta V- and J-gene trimming. Per a prior analysis, the majority of TCR beta V segments were productive roughly 90% or roughly 30% of the time.

Sequencing was performed on PBMCs. The chain is built from TRBV7-2 and TRBJ2-5; weak D call: TRBD1 (6 bases). This receptor was identified in a woman aged 45-60 years in good health and CMV-seropositive. CDR3 nucleotides: TGTGCCAGCAACTTCCAGGGGACCGAGACCCAGTACTTC. This translates into CASNFQGTETQYF.